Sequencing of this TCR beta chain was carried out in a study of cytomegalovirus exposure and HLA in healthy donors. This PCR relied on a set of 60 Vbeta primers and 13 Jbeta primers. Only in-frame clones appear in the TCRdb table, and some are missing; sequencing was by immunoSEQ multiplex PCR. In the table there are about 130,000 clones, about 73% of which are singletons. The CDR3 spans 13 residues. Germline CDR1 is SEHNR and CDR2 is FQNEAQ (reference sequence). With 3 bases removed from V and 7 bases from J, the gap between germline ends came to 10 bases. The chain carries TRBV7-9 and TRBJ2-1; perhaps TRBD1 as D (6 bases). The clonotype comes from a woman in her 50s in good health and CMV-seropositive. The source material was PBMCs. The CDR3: CASSFPRGNEQFF. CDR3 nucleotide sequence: TGTGCCAGCAGCTTCCCCAGGGGTAATGAGCAGTTCTTC.